This entry lists 21 T cell receptor beta chains sequenced from one sample in a study of T-cell reconstitution after alpha-beta-depleted transplantation in children. Unique molecular identifiers tagged the TCRbeta library. One entry per CDR3 protein, called by TCRdb with MiXCR from the PCR reads. The sample lists about 290,000 distinct CDR3 sequences; 9.5% to 13% were seen once. The input for sequencing was PBMCs, taken before TCRalphabeta/CD19-depleted stem cell transplant. The receptors were gathered from a boy less than two years old with acute myeloid leukemia, due to receive a stem cell transplant.

Only a few counts were recorded for this clonotype. The chain combines TRBV12-3 or TRBV12-4 with TRBJ2-2, with unresolved D. This CDR3 region has 14 residues. Trimming took 4 bases from V and 4 from J, leaving 10 bases between them. CDR3 nucleotides: TGTGCCAGCAGTTCCCCGGTGTTCACCGGGGAGCTGTTTTTT. Its protein product is CASSSPVFTGELFF.

At least ten counts were recorded for this clonotype. This chain links TRBV29-1 with TRBJ1-1; TRBD1 is a possible D gene (6 bases). The ends were cut back, 5 bases at V and 5 bases at J, with 12 bases in the middle. The germline gives CDR1 SQVTM, CDR2 ANQGSEA. The CDR3 spans 12 residues. CDR3 region: CSVPRTATEAFF. The DNA for the CDR3 is TGCAGCGTTCCACGGACAGCTACTGAAGCTTTCTTT.

With respect to this clonotype: At one of its ends the junction is not consistent with the germline gene, which may arise from a read error. V usage is TRBV12-3 or TRBV12-4 and J usage is TRBJ2-3, with a weak D call TRBD2 (6 bases). The CDR3 loop spans 12 amino acids. The CDR3 nucleotides read TGTGCCAGCACCCTGGGACTCCTAAGCTTCTTTTTT. The encoded protein is CASTLGLLSFFF.

The sample holds many counts of this clonotype. The chain has TRBV28 and TRBJ2-5; 9 nucleotides align to TRBD2. The V gene's germline CDR1 is MDHEN and CDR2 SYDVKM. V lost 7 bases to trimming and J lost 5 bases; unmatched junction nucleotides: 8. CDR3 length equals 14 residues. This chain's CDR3 is CASKISGSRETQYF. For the CDR3, the DNA is TGTGCCAGCAAGATTAGCGGGAGTAGGGAGACCCAGTACTTC.

This clonotype has at least ten counts. This chain links TRBV25-1 with TRBJ1-3, with D unresolved. This CDR3 is built from 14 residues. CDR1 MGHDK and CDR2 SYGVNS come from the germline V gene. The V gene lost 4 bases and the J gene lost 4 bases, with 11 bases spanning the gap. CDR3 sequence reads: CASSAAGSGNTIYF. In DNA, the CDR3 is TGTGCCAGCAGTGCTGCAGGCTCCGGAAACACCATATATTTT. The full variable domain, with the rest looked up from reference TRBV25-1 and TRBJ1-3, is EADIYQTPRYLVIGTGKKITLECSQTMGHDKMYWYQQDPGMELHLIHYSYGVNSTEKGDLSSESTVSRIRTEHFPLTLESARPSHTSQYLCASSAAGSGNTIYFGEGSWLTVV.

The sample holds many counts of this clonotype. J is TRBJ2-1 and V is TRBV7-3; 13 nucleotides align to TRBD2. With 5 bases clipped from V and 7 bases from J, the junction kept 5 bases outside the gene matches. Germline lookup yields CDR1 SGHTA and CDR2 FQGTGA. The CDR3 has 15 residues. The CDR3 loop reads CASSLPGLAGNEQFF. CDR3 coding DNA: TGTGCCAGCAGCCTCCCGGGACTAGCGGGAAATGAGCAGTTCTTC.

As for this clonotype: A single base separates this from a much larger clone, so it may be a read error. The rearrangement uses TRBV6-1 and TRBJ2-2; 7 bases line up with TRBD1. Germline CDR1 reads MNHNS; CDR2 reads SASEGT. The CDR3 length is 15 residues. The CDR3 sequence: CASTQTGADTGELYF. The CDR3 DNA is TGTGCCAGCACCCAAACAGGGGCCGACACCGGGGAGCTGTATTTT.

The sample holds many counts of this clonotype. The chain carries TRBV3-1 and TRBJ2-1; no firm D call. Germline V lookup: CDR1 LGHDT, CDR2 YNNKEL (reference sequence). V gave up 5 bases and J gave up 3 bases, with 8 bases separating them. The CDR3 has 13 residues. The DNA of the CDR3 is TGTGCCAGCAGCGCCTACTACTACAATGAGCAGTTCTTC. Protein product: CASSAYYYNEQFF.

This clonotype was counted many times. A read error may be the cause here, since a much bigger clone is one base away. This chain links TRBV20-1 with TRBJ2-7; 8 bases are a match to TRBD2. The ends lost 3 bases at V and 2 bases at J; junction bases unmatched: 0. The CDR3 sequence is 12 residues long. Germline lookup yields CDR1 DFQATT and CDR2 SNEGSKA (reference sequence). The CDR3 DNA is TGCAGTGCTAGCGGGGGGGCCTACGAGCAGTACTTC. This encodes CSASGGAYEQYF.

Details on this clonotype: At one end the junction does not follow the germline gene, possibly because of a read error. V and J are TRBV7-7 and TRBJ2-1; 9 nucleotides agree with TRBD2. Per germline, CDR1 SSHAT and CDR2 FNYEAQ (reference sequence). The CDR3 consists of 15 residues. CDR3 sequence: CASSLEAGGIDEQFF. The CDR3 bases are TGTGCTAGCAGCTTAGAGGCGGGGGGGATAGATGAGCAGTTCTTC.

In its sample, this clonotype was seen many times. The genes are TRBV28 and TRBJ2-2; D gene uncertain. V was shortened by 6 bases and J by 10 bases, with 24 bases between the two germline ends. The CDR3 runs 16 residues. From germline, CDR1 is MDHEN and CDR2 SYDVKM. The CDR3 spells CASRPALRPRIQELFF. The CDR3 DNA is TGTGCCAGCAGACCCGCCCTCCGGCCGAGGATCCAGGAGCTGTTTTTT. The variable domain in full, completed from reference TRBV28 and TRBJ2-2, reads DVKVTQSSRYLVKRTGEKVFLECVQDMDHENMFWYRQDPGLGLRLIYFSYDVKMKEKGDIPEGYSVSREKKERFSLILESASTNQTSMYLCASRPALRPRIQELFFGEGSRLTVL.

This clonotype was counted many times. The J gene is TRBJ1-1, the V gene TRBV7-9; possible D gene TRBD1, 6 bases. Trimming stripped 5 bases from V and 6 bases from J, with 13 bases between. CDR1 is SEHNR and CDR2 is FQNEAQ in the germline V gene (reference sequence). This CDR3 comprises 13 residues. CDR3 protein: CASSQPGVAEAFF. CDR3 bases: TGTGCCAGCAGCCAACCAGGGGTGGCTGAAGCTTTCTTT.

The sample holds a few counts of this clonotype. This chain links TRBV24-1 with TRBJ2-5, with a weak D call TRBD2 (6 bases). This CDR3 is built from 14 residues. Per the germline V gene, CDR1 is KGHDR and CDR2 is SFDVKD. V was clipped by 5 bases and J by 6 bases, with 15 bases between them. The CDR3 here is CATSALTSGQTQYF. The CDR3, as DNA: TGTGCCACCAGTGCCTTGACTAGTGGACAGACCCAGTACTTC.

The rearrangement uses TRBV4-2 and TRBJ2-5; 13 bases line up with TRBD2. Trimming took 3 bases from V and 5 from J; bases not matched to a gene: 9. The CDR3 sequence is 17 residues long. The germline gives CDR1 LGHNA, CDR2 YNFKEQ. CDR3 sequence (DNA): TGTGCCAGCAGCCACATCACTAGCGGGGGGGCCTGGGAGACCCAGTACTTC. This sequence encodes CASSHITSGGAWETQYF.

In its sample, this clonotype was seen many times. The chain carries TRBV4-3 and TRBJ2-3; 7 positions match TRBD1. This CDR3 region has 15 residues. V was clipped by 0 bases and J by 2 bases; unmatched bases: 2. Germline CDR1 LGHNA, CDR2 YSLEER. CDR3 nucleotides: TGCGCCAGCAGCCAAGAGACAGGGCTCACAGATACGCAGTATTTT. Translation gives CASSQETGLTDTQYF.

This clonotype was counted a few times. V usage is TRBV12-3 or TRBV12-4 and J usage is TRBJ2-7; TRBD1 is a possible D gene (6 bases). Trimming took 3 bases from V and 1 from J, leaving 10 bases between them. CDR3 length equals 14 residues. CDR3 residues: CASSFHTGSYEQYF. In DNA, the CDR3 is TGTGCCAGCAGTTTTCATACAGGGTCCTACGAGCAGTACTTC.

This clonotype occurred many times. One end of the junction is discordant with germline, which a read error may explain. This chain uses TRBV7-7 with TRBJ2-3; 7 nucleotides align to TRBD1. Germline V gene data show CDR1 as SSHAT and CDR2 as FNYEAQ (reference sequence). The CDR3 has 15 residues. CDR3: CASSPGGRYTDTQYF. As DNA, the CDR3 is TGTGCTAGCAGCCCAGGGGGACGTTACACAGATACGCAGTATTTT.

Only a few counts were recorded for this clonotype. The chain joins TRBV19 to TRBJ2-2; 10 bases are shared with TRBD1. Germline CDR1 and CDR2: LNHDA and SQIVND (reference sequence). The CDR3 runs 15 residues. V gave up 2 bases and J gave up 6 bases; unmatched junction bases: 3. The CDR3 DNA reads as TGTGCCAGTAGTATAAGACAGGGGGCACCCGGGGAGCTGTTTTTT. Translated: CASSIRQGAPGELFF.

This clonotype was seen at least ten times. The chain carries TRBV15 and TRBJ2-5; the D gene is possibly TRBD2 (5 bases). The CDR3 runs to 12 residues. V dropped 3 bases and J dropped 3 bases, with 5 bases sitting between them. CDR1 is LNHNV, CDR2 YYDKDF, per germline (reference sequence). The CDR3 coding sequence is TGTGCCACCAGCAGGAGGGAAGAGACCCAGTACTTC. Translation: CATSRREETQYF.

This clonotype has only a few counts. A read error is possible here, since a much larger clone lies one base away. The rearrangement joins TRBV7-2 to TRBJ2-7; TRBD2 aligns across 9 bases. J gave up 1 base and V 5 bases, and 3 bases lay outside the gene matches. Per germline, CDR1 SGHTA and CDR2 FQGNSA. The CDR3 is 14 residues long. Written as DNA, the CDR3 is TGTGCCAGCAGCCGACTAGCGGCGTCCTACGAGCAGTACTTC. Protein product: CASSRLAASYEQYF.

The CDR3 sequence is CASSPNGRISYNEQFF. The CDR3 DNA is TGTGCCAGCAGCCCAAACGGGAGGATCTCCTACAATGAGCAGTTCTTC. The chain uses TRBV13 and TRBJ2-1; the match to TRBD2 covers 7 bases. The CDR3 has 16 residues. Germline V gene sequence: CDR1 PRHDT, CDR2 FYEKMQ (reference sequence). With V trimmed by 5 bases and J by 0 bases, 7 bases remained unmatched.